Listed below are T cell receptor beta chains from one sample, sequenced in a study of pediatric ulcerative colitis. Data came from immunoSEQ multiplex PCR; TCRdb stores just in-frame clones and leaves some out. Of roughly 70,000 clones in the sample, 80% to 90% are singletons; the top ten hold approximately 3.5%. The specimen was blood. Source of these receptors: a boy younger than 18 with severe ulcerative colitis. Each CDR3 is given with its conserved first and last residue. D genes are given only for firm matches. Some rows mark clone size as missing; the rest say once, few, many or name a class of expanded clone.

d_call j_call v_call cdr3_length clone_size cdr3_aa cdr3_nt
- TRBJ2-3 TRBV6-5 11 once CASSYGDTQYF TGTGCCAGCAGTTATGGGGATACGCAGTATTTT
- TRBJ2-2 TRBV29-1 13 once CSVRWQGNGELFF TGCAGCGTAAGATGGCAGGGGAACGGGGAGCTGTTTTTT
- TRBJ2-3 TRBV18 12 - CASSLTGDTQYF TGTGCCAGCTCCCTTACTGGAGATACGCAGTATTTT
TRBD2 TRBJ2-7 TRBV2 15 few CASSATSGSSYEQYF TGTGCCAGCAGTGCTACTAGCGGGAGTTCCTACGAGCAGTACTTC
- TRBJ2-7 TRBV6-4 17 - CASRLTCRAADTYEQYF TGTGCCAGCAGGCTGACTTGTCGCGCAGCGGATACCTACGAGCAGTACTTC
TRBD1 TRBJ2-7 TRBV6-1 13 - CASSSTGAYEQYF TGTGCCAGCAGCTCGACAGGGGCCTACGAGCAGTACTTC
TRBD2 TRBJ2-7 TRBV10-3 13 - CAISGTSGHEQYF TGTGCCATCAGTGGGACTAGCGGCCACGAGCAGTACTTC
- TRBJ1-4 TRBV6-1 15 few CASMVGEGGTEKLFF TGTGCCAGCATGGTTGGAGAAGGGGGGACTGAAAAACTGTTTTTT
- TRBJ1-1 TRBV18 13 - CASSPTGNTEAFF TGTGCCAGCTCACCAACGGGAAACACTGAAGCTTTCTTT
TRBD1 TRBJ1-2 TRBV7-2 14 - CASSRVQGAYGYTF TGTGCCAGCAGCAGGGTACAGGGGGCGTATGGCTACACCTTC
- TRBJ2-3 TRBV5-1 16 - CASSLALQDYTDTQYF TGCGCCAGCAGCTTGGCCCTTCAGGATTACACAGATACGCAGTATTTT
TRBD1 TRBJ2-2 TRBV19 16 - CASRRPDRGLTGELFF TGTGCCAGTAGGCGACCGGACAGGGGGCTCACCGGGGAGCTGTTTTTT
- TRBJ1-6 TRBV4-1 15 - CASSHPTGVNSPLHF TGCGCCAGCAGCCATCCGACAGGAGTTAATTCACCCCTCCACTTT
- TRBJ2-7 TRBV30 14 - CAWRPAGGRDEQYF TGTGCCTGGAGACCTGCTGGGGGTAGGGACGAGCAGTACTTC
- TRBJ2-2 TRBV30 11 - CAWSDTGELFF TGTGCCTGGAGTGATACCGGGGAGCTGTTTTTT
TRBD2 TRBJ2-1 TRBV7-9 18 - CASSFIGHIAGGENEQFF TGTGCCAGCAGCTTCATAGGACACATAGCGGGAGGTGAGAATGAGCAGTTCTTC
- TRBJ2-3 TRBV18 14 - CASSPGVADDTQYF TGTGCCAGCTCACCTGGGGTGGCTGACGATACGCAGTATTTT
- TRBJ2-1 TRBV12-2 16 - CASRSDSGREVNEQFF TGTGCAAGTCGCTCAGATAGCGGGAGGGAGGTGAATGAGCAGTTCTTC
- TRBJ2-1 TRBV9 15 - CASSPTWTVNNEQFF TGTGCCAGCAGCCCCACATGGACAGTCAACAATGAGCAGTTCTTC
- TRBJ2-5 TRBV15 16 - CATSRELPQTQETQYF TGTGCCACCAGCAGAGAACTCCCTCAGACCCAAGAGACCCAGTACTTC
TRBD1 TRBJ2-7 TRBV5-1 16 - CASSLDPGGFSYEQYF TGCGCCAGCAGCTTGGACCCAGGGGGTTTCTCCTACGAGCAGTACTTC
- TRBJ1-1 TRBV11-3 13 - CASSFSPGSAAFF TGTGCCAGCAGCTTCTCCCCGGGGAGCGCAGCTTTCTTT
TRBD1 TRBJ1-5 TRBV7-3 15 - CASSPTGQDNQPQHF TGTGCCAGCAGCCCCACGGGACAGGACAATCAGCCCCAGCATTTT